The clone carrying this T cell receptor (beta chain) was recorded at least ten times. The sample originates from a study of T cells in Graves' hyperthyroidism and ophthalmopathy. Germline CDR1 reads SGHRS; CDR2 reads YFSETQ. The CDR3 covers 14 residues. Trimming pared 6 bases from V and 3 bases from J, leaving 16 bases between. Using RNA transcripts as the source, TCR beta CDR3 regions were amplified. The study used the HTBI primer set for a first-round RT-PCR of the TCR CDR3. From the multiplex PCR reads, TCRdb called clonotypes with MiXCR, one entry per CDR3 protein. The data contain about 99,000 distinct CDR3 sequences, 47% of them singletons.

The gene calls are TRBV5-1 and TRBJ2-7; D perhaps matches TRBD1 (6 bases). The TCR comes from a man aged 40-50 years with Graves' hyperthyroidism. Specimen: blood. CDR3 amino acids: CASNSQGNGYEQYF. CDR3 nucleotides: TGCGCCAGCAACTCACAGGGAAATGGCTACGAGCAGTACTTC.